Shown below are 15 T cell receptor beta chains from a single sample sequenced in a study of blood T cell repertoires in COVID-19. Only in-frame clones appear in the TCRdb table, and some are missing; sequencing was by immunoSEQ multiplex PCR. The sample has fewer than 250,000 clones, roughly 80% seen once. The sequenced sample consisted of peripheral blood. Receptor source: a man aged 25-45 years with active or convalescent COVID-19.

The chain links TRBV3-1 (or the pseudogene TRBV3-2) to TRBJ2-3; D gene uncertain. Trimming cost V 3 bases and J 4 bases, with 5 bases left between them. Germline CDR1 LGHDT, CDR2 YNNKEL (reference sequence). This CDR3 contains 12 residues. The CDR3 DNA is TGTGCCAGCAGCCACGGAGCAGATACGCAGTATTTT. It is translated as CASSHGADTQYF.

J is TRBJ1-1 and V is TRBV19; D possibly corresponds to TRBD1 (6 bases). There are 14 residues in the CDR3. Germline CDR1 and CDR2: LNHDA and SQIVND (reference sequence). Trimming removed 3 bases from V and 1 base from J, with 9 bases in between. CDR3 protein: CASSITGPNTEAFF. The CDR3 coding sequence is TGTGCCAGTAGTATTACAGGGCCGAACACTGAAGCTTTCTTT.

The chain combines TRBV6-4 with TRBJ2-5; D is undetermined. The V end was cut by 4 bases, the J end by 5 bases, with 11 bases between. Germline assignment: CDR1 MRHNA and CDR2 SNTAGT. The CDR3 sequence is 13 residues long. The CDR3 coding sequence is TGTGCCAGCAGTGTTGACTTTGGGGAGACCCAGTACTTC. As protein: CASSVDFGETQYF.

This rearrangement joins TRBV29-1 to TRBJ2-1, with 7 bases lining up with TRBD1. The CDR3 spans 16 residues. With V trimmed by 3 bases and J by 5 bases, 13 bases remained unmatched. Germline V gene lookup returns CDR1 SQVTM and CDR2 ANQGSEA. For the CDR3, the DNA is TGCAGCGTTGAGTGGACAGGCCCCGAAGACCACAATGAGCAGTTCTTC. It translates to CSVEWTGPEDHNEQFF.

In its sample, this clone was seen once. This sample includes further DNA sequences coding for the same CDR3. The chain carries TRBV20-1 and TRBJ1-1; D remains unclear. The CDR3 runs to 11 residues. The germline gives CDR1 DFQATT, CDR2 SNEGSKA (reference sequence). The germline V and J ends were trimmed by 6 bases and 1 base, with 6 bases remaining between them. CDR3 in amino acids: CSARENTEAFF. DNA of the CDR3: TGCAGTGCCCGAGAGAACACTGAAGCTTTCTTT.

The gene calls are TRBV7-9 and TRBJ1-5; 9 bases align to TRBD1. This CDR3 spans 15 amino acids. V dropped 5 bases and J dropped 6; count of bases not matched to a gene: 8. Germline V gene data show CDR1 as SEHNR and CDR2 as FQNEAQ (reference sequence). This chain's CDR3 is CASSPGTGTGQPQHF. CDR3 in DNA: TGTGCCAGCAGCCCCGGGACAGGGACGGGTCAGCCCCAGCATTTT.

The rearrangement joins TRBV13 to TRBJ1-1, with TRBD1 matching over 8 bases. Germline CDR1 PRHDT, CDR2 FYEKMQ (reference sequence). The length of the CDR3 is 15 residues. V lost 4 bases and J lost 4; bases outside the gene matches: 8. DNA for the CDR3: TGTGCCAGCAGCTCAACAGGGGGGTGGACCACTGAAGCTTTCTTT. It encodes CASSSTGGWTTEAFF.

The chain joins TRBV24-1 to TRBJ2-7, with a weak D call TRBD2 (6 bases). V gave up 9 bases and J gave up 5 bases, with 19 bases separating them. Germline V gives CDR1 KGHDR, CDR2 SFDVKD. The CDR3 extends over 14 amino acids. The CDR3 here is CATSRGGSVNEQYF. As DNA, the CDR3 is TGTGCCACCTCTCGTGGGGGGTCGGTTAACGAGCAGTACTTC.

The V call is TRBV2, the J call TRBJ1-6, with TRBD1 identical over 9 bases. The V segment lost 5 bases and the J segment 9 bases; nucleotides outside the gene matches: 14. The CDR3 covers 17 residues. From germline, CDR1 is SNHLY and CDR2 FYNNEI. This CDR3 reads CASSLQGAVTLSSPLHF. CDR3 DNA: TGTGCCAGCAGTCTACAGGGGGCAGTAACCCTGAGTTCACCCCTCCACTTT.

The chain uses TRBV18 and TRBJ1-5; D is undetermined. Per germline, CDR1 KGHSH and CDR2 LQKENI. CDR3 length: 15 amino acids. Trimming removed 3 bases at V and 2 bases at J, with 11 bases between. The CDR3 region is CASSPQPEGNQPQHF. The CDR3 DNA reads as TGTGCCAGCTCACCTCAACCCGAGGGCAATCAGCCCCAGCATTTT. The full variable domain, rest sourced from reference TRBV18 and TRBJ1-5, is NAGVMQNPRHLVRRRGQEARLRCSPMKGHSHVYWYRQLPEEGLKFMVYLQKENIIDESGMPKERFSAEFPKEGPSILRIQQVVRGDSAAYFCASSPQPEGNQPQHFGDGTRLSIL.

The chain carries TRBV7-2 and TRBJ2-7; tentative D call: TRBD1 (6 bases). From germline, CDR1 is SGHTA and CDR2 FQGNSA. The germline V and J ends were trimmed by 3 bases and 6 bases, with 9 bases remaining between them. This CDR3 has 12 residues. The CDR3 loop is CASSFLGAEQYF. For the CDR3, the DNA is TGTGCCAGCAGCTTTTTGGGGGCCGAGCAGTACTTC.

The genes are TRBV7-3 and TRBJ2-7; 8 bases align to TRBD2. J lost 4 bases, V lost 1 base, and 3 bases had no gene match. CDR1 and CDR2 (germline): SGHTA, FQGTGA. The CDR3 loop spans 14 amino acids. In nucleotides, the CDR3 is TGTGCCAGCAGCTTAAAAGCGGGAGAGTACGAGCAGTACTTC. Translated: CASSLKAGEYEQYF.

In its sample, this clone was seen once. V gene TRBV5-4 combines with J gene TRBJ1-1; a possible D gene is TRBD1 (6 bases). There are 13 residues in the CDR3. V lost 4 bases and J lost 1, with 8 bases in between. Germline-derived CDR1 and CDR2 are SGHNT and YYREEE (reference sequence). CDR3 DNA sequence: TGTGCCAGCAGCATCAGGGGGAACACTGAAGCTTTCTTT. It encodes CASSIRGNTEAFF. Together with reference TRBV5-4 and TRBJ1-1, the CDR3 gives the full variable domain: ETGVTQSPTHLIKTRGQQVTLRCSSQSGHNTVSWYQQALGQGPQFIFQYYREEENGRGNFPPRFSGLQFPNYSSELNVNALELDDSALYLCASSIRGNTEAFFGQGTRLTVV.

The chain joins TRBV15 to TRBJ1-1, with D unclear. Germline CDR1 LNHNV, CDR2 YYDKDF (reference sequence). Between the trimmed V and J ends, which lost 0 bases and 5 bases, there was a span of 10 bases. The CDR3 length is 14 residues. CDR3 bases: TGTGCCACCAGCAGAGAGGGAGGGCGAACTGAAGCTTTCTTT. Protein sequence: CATSREGGRTEAFF.

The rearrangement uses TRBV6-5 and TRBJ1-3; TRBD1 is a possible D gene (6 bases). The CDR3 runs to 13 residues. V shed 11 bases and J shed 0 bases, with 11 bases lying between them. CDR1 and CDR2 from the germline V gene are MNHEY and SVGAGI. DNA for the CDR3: TGTGCCCTGGACAGTTACTCTGGAAACACCATATATTTT. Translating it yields CALDSYSGNTIYF.